Presented here are 14 T cell receptor beta chains from one specimen sequenced in a study of cytomegalovirus exposure and HLA in healthy donors. Libraries were prepared by immunoSEQ multiplex PCR; TCRdb keeps only in-frame clonotypes and omits some of them. The sample shows 90,000 to 150,000 clones, 80% to 90% of them seen only once. Sequenced: PBMCs. These receptors came from a man between 18 and 29 years old in good health and CMV-seropositive.

The gene calls are TRBV6-1 and TRBJ1-2; D is possibly TRBD1 (5 bases). Trimming removed 7 bases at V and 2 bases at J, with 14 bases between. Germline loops: CDR1 MNHNS, CDR2 SASEGT. The CDR3 has 14 residues. The CDR3 bases are TGTGCCAGCACTCGGGGGAGCACGAACTATGGCTACACCTTC. It translates to CASTRGSTNYGYTF.

The V call is TRBV29-1, the J call TRBJ2-1; no definite D call. The germline V gene has CDR1 SQVTM and CDR2 ANQGSEA. The CDR3 is 14 amino acids. V shed 0 bases and J shed 5 bases, with 11 bases lying between them. In DNA, the CDR3 is TGCAGCGTTGAAGAGGCTCGAATCAACAATGAGCAGTTCTTC. Translated: CSVEEARINNEQFF.

This chain connects TRBV5-4 to TRBJ2-3; 7 bases fit TRBD1. The CDR3 contains 16 residues. The ends lost 3 bases at V and 0 bases at J; junction bases unmatched: 7. The V gene's germline CDR1 is SGHNT and CDR2 YYREEE (reference sequence). The CDR3, as DNA: TGTGCCAGCAGCTCGGGACAGCTGAAAAGCACAGATACGCAGTATTTT. Protein: CASSSGQLKSTDTQYF.

Only one count was recorded for this clone. The chain recombines TRBV28 with TRBJ1-1, with D maybe TRBD1 (5 bases). CDR3 length: 15 amino acids. The germline CDR1 and CDR2 sequences are MDHEN and SYDVKM. V lost 6 bases, J lost 0 bases, and 14 bases lay in between. The CDR3 loop reads CASSPNRGLNTEAFF. CDR3 bases: TGTGCCAGCAGCCCAAATAGGGGTTTGAACACTGAAGCTTTCTTT.

The rearrangement uses TRBV2 and TRBJ2-5, with TRBD2 identical over 13 bases. The J segment lost 2 bases and the V segment lost 5 bases, leaving 5 bases of the junction unmatched. Germline lookup yields CDR1 SNHLY and CDR2 FYNNEI. The CDR3 has 16 residues. CDR3 nucleotide sequence: TGTGCCAGCAGTTCCACTAGCGGGGGGGGACAAGAGACCCAGTACTTC. This encodes CASSSTSGGGQETQYF.

V gene TRBV18 combines with J gene TRBJ1-6; 7 bases are shared with TRBD1. V lost 3 bases, J lost 7 bases, and 3 bases stayed unmatched. Per the germline V gene, CDR1 is KGHSH and CDR2 is LQKENI. This CDR3 has 14 amino acids. The CDR3 DNA reads as TGTGCCAGCTCACCGGACAGGAGGAATTCACCCCTCCACTTT. Amino acids: CASSPDRRNSPLHF.

V usage is TRBV2 and J usage is TRBJ2-3; possible D gene TRBD2, 6 bases. The length of the CDR3 is 22 residues. Trimming stripped 6 bases from V and 0 bases from J, with 34 bases between. Germline lookup yields CDR1 SNHLY and CDR2 FYNNEI. CDR3 bases: TGTGCCAGCAGCCACCCTCGTTTGGGGAGCTGGGGGGATCGTGTGAGCACAGATACGCAGTATTTT. The encoded protein is CASSHPRLGSWGDRVSTDTQYF.

This chain uses TRBV19 with TRBJ1-1; D not certain. The CDR3 is 11 amino acids. Per germline, CDR1 LNHDA and CDR2 SQIVND (reference sequence). Trimming took 4 bases from V and 11 from J, leaving 11 bases between them. Here the CDR3 reads CASSTGVVAFF. CDR3 coding DNA: TGTGCCAGTAGTACCGGGGTGGTGGCTTTCTTT. The whole variable domain, remainder taken from reference TRBV19 and TRBJ1-1, is DGGITQSPKYLFRKEGQNVTLSCEQNLNHDAMYWYRQDPGQGLRLIYYSQIVNDFQKGDIAEGYSVSREKKESFPLTVTSAQKNPTAFYLCASSTGVVAFFGQGTRLTVV.

This rearrangement joins TRBV9 to TRBJ2-5; possible D gene TRBD1, 6 bases. Germline V gene lookup returns CDR1 SGDLS and CDR2 YYNGEE. This CDR3 region has 14 residues. Trimming removed 2 bases at V and 3 bases at J, with 11 bases between. The CDR3 region is CASSVKTGEETQYF. The CDR3 DNA reads TGTGCCAGCAGCGTGAAGACAGGAGAAGAGACCCAGTACTTC.

V gene TRBV27 combines with J gene TRBJ2-7; 8 bases match TRBD1. In germline, CDR1 is MNHEY, CDR2 SMNVEV (reference sequence). CDR3 size: 15 residues. V was pared by 6 bases and J by 2 bases, with 9 bases of the junction left unmatched. The CDR3 DNA reads as TGTGCCAGCAGACCGAAGGGGACAGGAGCCTACGAGCAGTACTTC. Residues: CASRPKGTGAYEQYF.

This clone was seen a single time. The chain is built from TRBV4-1 and TRBJ1-1; no definite D call. V dropped 3 bases and J dropped 1 base, with 9 bases sitting between them. Germline V gene lookup returns CDR1 MGHRA and CDR2 YSYEKL. This CDR3 contains 14 residues. In DNA form, the CDR3 reads TGCGCCAGCAGCCACCCGGGAAAGAACACTGAAGCTTTCTTT. This translates into CASSHPGKNTEAFF.

The V and J genes are TRBV11-2 and TRBJ1-2, with D perhaps TRBD1 (5 bases). Germline-derived CDR1 and CDR2 are SGHAT and FQNNGV. V was cut by 1 base and J by 8 bases, with 14 bases left in between. CDR3 length: 14 amino acids. This CDR3 reads CASSLAHRNRGYTF. CDR3 bases: TGTGCCAGCAGCTTAGCGCACAGGAATAGGGGCTACACCTTC.

This chain links TRBV7-9 with TRBJ2-4, with TRBD1 matching over 8 bases. The trim removed 0 bases at V and 6 bases at J, leaving 1 base unmatched. The germline V gene encodes CDR1 SEHNR and CDR2 FQNEAQ (reference sequence). This CDR3 is built from 14 residues. CDR3 sequence (DNA): TGTGCCAGCAGCTTAGCTACAGGGGGAAACATTCAGTACTTC. It is translated as CASSLATGGNIQYF.

V gene TRBV7-9 combines with J gene TRBJ1-1; D might be TRBD1 (6 bases). The CDR3 totals 14 residues. Per germline, CDR1 SEHNR and CDR2 FQNEAQ (reference sequence). Trimming removed 5 bases at V and 2 bases at J, with 12 bases between. The CDR3 region has the DNA TGTGCCAGCAGCCCCCAAGGGGGAAACACTGAAGCTTTCTTT. It is translated as CASSPQGGNTEAFF.